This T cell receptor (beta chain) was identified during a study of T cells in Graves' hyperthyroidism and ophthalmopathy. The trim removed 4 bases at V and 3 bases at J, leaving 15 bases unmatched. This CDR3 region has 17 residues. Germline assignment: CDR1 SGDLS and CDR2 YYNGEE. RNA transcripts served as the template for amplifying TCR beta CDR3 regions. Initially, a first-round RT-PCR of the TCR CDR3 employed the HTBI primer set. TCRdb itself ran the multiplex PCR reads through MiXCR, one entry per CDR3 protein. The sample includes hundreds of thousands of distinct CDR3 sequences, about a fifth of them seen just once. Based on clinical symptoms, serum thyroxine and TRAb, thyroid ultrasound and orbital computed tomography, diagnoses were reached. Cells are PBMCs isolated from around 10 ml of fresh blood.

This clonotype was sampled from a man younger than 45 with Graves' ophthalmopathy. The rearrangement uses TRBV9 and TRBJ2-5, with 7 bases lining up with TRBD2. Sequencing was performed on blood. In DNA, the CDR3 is TGTGCCAGCAGCCCCCCTAACCCTGCGGGAGTAGAAGAGACCCAGTACTTC. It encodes CASSPPNPAGVEETQYF.